A single sample gave rise to the 15 T cell receptor beta chains below, sequenced in a study of cytomegalovirus exposure and HLA in healthy donors. Primers included in the PCR were 60 Vbeta and 13 Jbeta primers. The data were produced by immunoSEQ multiplex PCR, yet TCRdb's version contains in-frame clones alone and is incomplete. Counted here are under 150,000 clones, over 70% occurring once; the ten biggest clones make up around 1.5%. Input material: PBMCs. These receptors all stem from a woman aged 18-35 years in good health and CMV-seronegative.

The chain combines TRBV29-1 with TRBJ1-1, with TRBD1 identical over 7 bases. Germline CDR1 is SQVTM and CDR2 is ANQGSEA. CDR3 size: 13 residues. V shed 7 bases, J shed 3 bases, and the junction held 8 bases outside the gene matches. The CDR3 loop reads CSAGTARDTEAFF. The CDR3 coding sequence is TGCAGCGCCGGGACAGCCAGAGACACTGAAGCTTTCTTT.

The chain is built from TRBV5-1 and TRBJ2-2, with D possibly matching TRBD2 (5 bases). Germline values: CDR1 SGHRS, CDR2 YFSETQ. V lost 3 bases to trimming and J lost 5 bases, with 17 bases between them. This CDR3 contains 16 residues. The CDR3 sequence: CASSYGPSFYTGELFF. CDR3 coding DNA: TGCGCCAGCAGCTACGGACCTAGCTTCTATACCGGGGAGCTGTTTTTT.

The CDR3, as DNA: TGTGCCTGGAGTCGGGACAGCAACACTGAAGCTTTCTTT. Its translation: CAWSRDSNTEAFF. The chain uses TRBV30 and TRBJ1-1; 7 nucleotides line up with TRBD1. Unmatched junction bases numbered 2, after V lost 2 bases and J lost 2 bases. CDR1 and CDR2 from the germline V gene are GTSNPN and SVGIG (reference sequence). CDR3 length: 13 residues.

This chain uses TRBV30 with TRBJ1-1; 8 bases are a match to TRBD1. CDR3 length equals 14 residues. CDR1 is GTSNPN and CDR2 is SVGIG in the germline V gene (reference sequence). Trimming cost V 4 bases and J 5 bases; bases outside gene matches: 9. The chain's CDR3 is CAWKDRDGKTEAFF. The CDR3 DNA reads as TGTGCCTGGAAGGACAGGGATGGGAAGACTGAAGCTTTCTTT. Together with reference TRBV30 and TRBJ1-1, the CDR3 gives the full variable domain: SQTIHQWPATLVQPVGSPLSLECTVEGTSNPNLYWYRQAAGRGLQLLFYSVGIGQISSEVPQNLSASRPQDRQFILSSKKLLLSDSGFYLCAWKDRDGKTEAFFGQGTRLTVV.

The CDR3 spells CASSTLAGERDEQFF. CDR3 DNA: TGCGCCAGCAGTACACTAGCGGGAGAGAGGGATGAGCAGTTCTTC. J is TRBJ2-1 and V is TRBV5-1; 11 bases align to TRBD2. CDR1 and CDR2 (germline): SGHRS, YFSETQ. The CDR3 contains 15 residues. Losses at the gene ends were 5 bases for V and 8 bases for J; bases not matched to a gene: 9.

This clone was observed a single time. J is TRBJ1-2 and V is TRBV9, with D possibly TRBD1 on 6 matching bases. CDR3 length: 15 residues. Trimming pared 3 bases from V and 6 bases from J, leaving 18 bases between. In germline, CDR1 is SGDLS, CDR2 YYNGEE. Here the CDR3 DNA reads TGTGCCAGCAGCGCCCATGGCAGGGGAGTAGATGGCTACACCTTC. As protein: CASSAHGRGVDGYTF.

The chain employs TRBV6-1 and TRBJ1-1, with 8 bases lining up with TRBD1. The CDR3 has 14 residues. V gave up 8 bases and J gave up 5 bases; unmatched junction bases: 10. The germline gives CDR1 MNHNS, CDR2 SASEGT. CDR3 amino acids: CASHHLTGETEAFF. The CDR3 nucleotides are TGTGCCAGCCACCACTTGACAGGGGAAACTGAAGCTTTCTTT.

The rearrangement links TRBV11-2 to TRBJ1-1; D may be TRBD1 (5 bases). This CDR3 is 16 amino acids long. Germline loops: CDR1 SGHAT, CDR2 FQNNGV. The V end lost 0 bases, the J end lost 1 base, and 12 bases lay between the germline ends. This chain's CDR3 is CASSLDSGGRNTEAFF. DNA for the CDR3: TGTGCCAGCAGCTTAGATAGCGGGGGAAGGAACACTGAAGCTTTCTTT.

This chain links TRBV12-5 with TRBJ1-5, with D maybe TRBD1 (5 bases). CDR1 and CDR2 (germline): LGHNT, FRNRAP. This CDR3 has 16 residues. V was cut by 0 bases and J by 7 bases, with 16 bases left in between. The CDR3 nucleotides are TGTGCTAGTGGTTTGGTACTTGGAGGGGATGAACAGCCCCAGCATTTT. Its translation is CASGLVLGGDEQPQHF.

V usage is TRBV2 and J usage is TRBJ2-1, with 9 bases lining up with TRBD1. Germline-derived CDR1 and CDR2 are SNHLY and FYNNEI. CDR3 length: 15 amino acids. Trimming at V came to 0 bases and at J to 8 bases, leaving 5 bases not matched to a gene. Here the CDR3 reads CASSEAQQGAYEQFF. CDR3 in DNA: TGTGCCAGCAGTGAAGCCCAACAGGGGGCCTATGAGCAGTTCTTC. Full variable domain (missing parts from reference TRBV2 and TRBJ2-1): EPEVTQTPSHQVTQMGQEVILRCVPISNHLYFYWYRQILGQKVEFLVSFYNNEISEKSEIFDDQFSVERPDGSNFTLKIRSTKLEDSAMYFCASSEAQQGAYEQFFGPGTRLTVL.

The rearrangement joins TRBV11-2 to TRBJ2-7; no firm D call. This CDR3 has 12 amino acids. Looked up from germline, CDR1 is SGHAT and CDR2 is FQNNGV. The germline V and J ends were trimmed by 5 bases and 5 bases, with 10 bases remaining between them. The DNA for the CDR3 is TGTGCCAGCAGCGGAGCCTCTGACGAGCAGTACTTC. It codes for CASSGASDEQYF.

This chain uses TRBV7-2 with TRBJ1-5, with 8 bases aligning to TRBD1. The CDR3 totals 13 residues. Germline CDR1 SGHTA, CDR2 FQGNSA. Losses at the gene ends were 5 bases for V and 7 bases for J; bases not matched to a gene: 4. The CDR3 is CASSPDRDQPQHF. In DNA, the CDR3 is TGTGCCAGCAGCCCGGACAGGGACCAGCCCCAGCATTTT.

The chain recombines TRBV5-1 with TRBJ1-4; TRBD1 is a possible D gene (5 bases). V was cut by 2 bases and J by 2 bases, with 10 bases left in between. CDR1 is SGHRS and CDR2 is YFSETQ in the germline V gene. CDR3 length equals 15 residues. The CDR3, as DNA: TGCGCCAGCAGCTTAAGCGGGGACACTAATGAAAAACTGTTTTTT. It yields the protein CASSLSGDTNEKLFF.

This clone was counted between two and nine times. J is TRBJ2-5 and V is TRBV2; D ambiguous. CDR3 length: 11 amino acids. CDR1 and CDR2 from the germline V gene are SNHLY and FYNNEI. Trimming removed 7 bases from V and 3 bases from J, with 6 bases in between. The CDR3 DNA reads as TGTGCCAGCAAGGCGGAAGAGACCCAGTACTTC. Its protein is CASKAEETQYF.

The CDR3 DNA sequence: TGTGCCAGCAGTGATCCATTCGCCGGGATAGCAGATACGCAGTATTTT. It codes for CASSDPFAGIADTQYF. V usage is TRBV6-1 and J usage is TRBJ2-3; D might be TRBD2 (5 bases). CDR3 length: 16 residues. Germline loops: CDR1 MNHNS, CDR2 SASEGT. The ends were cut back, 3 bases at V and 4 bases at J, with 17 bases in the middle.